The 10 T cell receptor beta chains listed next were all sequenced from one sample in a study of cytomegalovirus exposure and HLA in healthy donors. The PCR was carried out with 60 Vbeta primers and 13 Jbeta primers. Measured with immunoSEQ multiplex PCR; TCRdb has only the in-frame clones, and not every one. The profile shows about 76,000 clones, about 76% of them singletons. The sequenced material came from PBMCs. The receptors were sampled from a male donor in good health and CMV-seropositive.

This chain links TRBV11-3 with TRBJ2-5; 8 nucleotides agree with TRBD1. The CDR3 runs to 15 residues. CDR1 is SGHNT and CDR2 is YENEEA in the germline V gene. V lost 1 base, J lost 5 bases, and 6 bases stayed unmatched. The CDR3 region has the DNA TGTGCCAGCAGCTTAGGGGGACAGGCTGGCGAGACCCAGTACTTC. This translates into CASSLGGQAGETQYF.

The CDR3 sequence: CASSPRHEGGVNIQYF. The CDR3 bases are TGTGCCAGCAGCCCTAGGCACGAGGGTGGGGTAAACATTCAGTACTTC. The chain carries TRBV13 and TRBJ2-4; D may be TRBD2 (5 bases). The CDR3 runs 16 residues. From germline, CDR1 is PRHDT and CDR2 FYEKMQ (reference sequence). Trimming removed 5 bases at V and 6 bases at J, with 20 bases between.

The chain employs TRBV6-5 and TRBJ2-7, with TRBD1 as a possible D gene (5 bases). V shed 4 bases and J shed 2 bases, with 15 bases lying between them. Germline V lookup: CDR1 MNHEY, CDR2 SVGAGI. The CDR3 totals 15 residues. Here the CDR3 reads CASSLGHPETYEQYF. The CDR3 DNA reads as TGTGCCAGCAGTTTAGGACACCCAGAGACCTACGAGCAGTACTTC.

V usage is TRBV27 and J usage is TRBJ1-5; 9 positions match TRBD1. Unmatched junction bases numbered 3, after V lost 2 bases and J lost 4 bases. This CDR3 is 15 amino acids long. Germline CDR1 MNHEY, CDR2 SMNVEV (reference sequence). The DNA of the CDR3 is TGTGCCAGCAGTTTAGCCGGGACAGGGAATCAGCCCCAGCATTTT. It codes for CASSLAGTGNQPQHF.

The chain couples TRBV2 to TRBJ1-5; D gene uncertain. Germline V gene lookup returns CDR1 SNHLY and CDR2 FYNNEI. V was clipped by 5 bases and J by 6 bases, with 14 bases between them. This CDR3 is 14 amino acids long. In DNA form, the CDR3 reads TGTGCCAGCAGTCGGAGGGCCCAGAGTCAGCCCCAGCATTTT. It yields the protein CASSRRAQSQPQHF. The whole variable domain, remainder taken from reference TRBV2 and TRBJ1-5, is EPEVTQTPSHQVTQMGQEVILRCVPISNHLYFYWYRQILGQKVEFLVSFYNNEISEKSEIFDDQFSVERPDGSNFTLKIRSTKLEDSAMYFCASSRRAQSQPQHFGDGTRLSIL.

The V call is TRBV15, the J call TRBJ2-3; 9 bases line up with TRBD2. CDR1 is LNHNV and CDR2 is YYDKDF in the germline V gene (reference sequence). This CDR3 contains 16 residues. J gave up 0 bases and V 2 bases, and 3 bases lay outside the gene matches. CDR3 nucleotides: TGTGCCACCAGCAGAAGCGCGGGGGGGAGCACAGATACGCAGTATTTT. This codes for CATSRSAGGSTDTQYF.

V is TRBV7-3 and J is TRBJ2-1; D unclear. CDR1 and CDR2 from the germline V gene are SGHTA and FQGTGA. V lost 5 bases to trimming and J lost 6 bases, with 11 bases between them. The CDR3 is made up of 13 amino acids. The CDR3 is CASSPALRNEQFF. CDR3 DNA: TGTGCCAGCAGCCCCGCACTCCGCAATGAGCAGTTCTTC.

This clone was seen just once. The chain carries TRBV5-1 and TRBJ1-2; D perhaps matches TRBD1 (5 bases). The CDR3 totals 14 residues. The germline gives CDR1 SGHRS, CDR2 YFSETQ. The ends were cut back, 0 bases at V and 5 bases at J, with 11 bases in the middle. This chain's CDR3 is CASSLEQKGYGYTF. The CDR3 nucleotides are TGCGCCAGCAGCTTGGAACAGAAGGGGTATGGCTACACCTTC.

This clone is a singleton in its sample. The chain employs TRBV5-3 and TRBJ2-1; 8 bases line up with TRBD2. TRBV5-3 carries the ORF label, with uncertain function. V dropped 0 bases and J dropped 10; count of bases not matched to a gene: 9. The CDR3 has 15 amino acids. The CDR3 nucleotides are TGTGCCAGAAGCTTGGGGCTAGCGGGCGAAGGGGAGCAGTTCTTC. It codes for CARSLGLAGEGEQFF.

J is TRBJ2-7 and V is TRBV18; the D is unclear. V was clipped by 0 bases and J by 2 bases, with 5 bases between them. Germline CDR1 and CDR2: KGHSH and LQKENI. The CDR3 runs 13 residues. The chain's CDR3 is CASSPPQTYEQYF. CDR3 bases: TGTGCCAGCTCACCACCGCAGACCTACGAGCAGTACTTC.